This is a list of T cell receptor beta chains from one sample in a study of T cell responses to AZD1222 COVID-19 vaccine. The protocol was immunoSEQ multiplex PCR, while the TCRdb copy is restricted to in-frame clones and leaves out a portion. The table lists tens of thousands of clones, roughly 88% of them singletons. The specimen comprised peripheral blood, sampled on day 0 of AZD1222 vaccination. These receptors all stem from an adult in good health. CDR3s include the opening cysteine and the closing phenylalanine or tryptophan.

cdr3_aa: CASSYDLGRETEAFF
v_call: TRBV6-6

cdr3_aa: CASASSGVGKLFF
v_call: TRBV12-5

cdr3_aa: CASSEQGENTEAFF
v_call: TRBV6-6

cdr3_aa: CAIGEVNTEAFF
v_call: TRBV10-3

cdr3_aa: CASSLMDTDTQYF
v_call: TRBV5-1

cdr3_aa: CSARADNEQFF
v_call: TRBV20-1

cdr3_aa: CAWSLGQGPQPQHF
v_call: TRBV30

cdr3_aa: CASSLGTGERF
v_call: TRBV5-4

cdr3_aa: CASLENTEAFF
v_call: TRBV12-3/TRBV12-4

cdr3_aa: CASSQGLTVPSSYEQYF
v_call: TRBV4-3

cdr3_aa: CASGLAGGLETQYF
v_call: TRBV3-1/TRBV3-2

cdr3_aa: CASSAGQGTAFF
v_call: TRBV7-9

cdr3_aa: CASSQGIGGYTF
v_call: TRBV18

cdr3_aa: CASSLGARVNTGELFF
v_call: TRBV5-4

cdr3_aa: CASSPPGTSVSDTQYF
v_call: TRBV9

cdr3_aa: CASSRSGGDTEAFF
v_call: TRBV6-5

cdr3_aa: CATSDFPAVNQPQHF
v_call: TRBV24-1

cdr3_aa: CASSLGFQGVGNEQFF
v_call: TRBV11-3

cdr3_aa: CASSPGGAGNGYTF
v_call: TRBV5-1

cdr3_aa: CASRGMGSNSPLHF
v_call: TRBV27

cdr3_aa: CASSKTGGDSPLHF
v_call: TRBV11-3

cdr3_aa: CATSRDLSSEAFF
v_call: TRBV15

cdr3_aa: CATSEDRANSPLHF
v_call: TRBV15

cdr3_aa: CASSYSGPRANQPQHF
v_call: TRBV6-5

cdr3_aa: CASSIPGGAGGRAQYF
v_call: TRBV19

cdr3_aa: CASSQVWDRAPEQYF
v_call: TRBV4-2

cdr3_aa: CASSRAGLSNEKLFF
v_call: TRBV19

cdr3_aa: CASSYWGRTNSPLHF
v_call: TRBV6-5

cdr3_aa: CASTEDRGETQYF
v_call: TRBV5-1

cdr3_aa: CASSLGLANTGELFF
v_call: TRBV5-1

cdr3_aa: CSATPGRAQYF
v_call: TRBV20-1

cdr3_aa: CASSPRPEQETQYF
v_call: TRBV11-3

cdr3_aa: CASSLHEKGNGGYGYTF
v_call: TRBV7-8

cdr3_aa: CASSLRVPLWYGYTF
v_call: TRBV6-5

cdr3_aa: CASSLGEPYEQYF
v_call: TRBV7-2

cdr3_aa: CSVETRTLGTQYF
v_call: TRBV29-1

cdr3_aa: CASSRGLAGGGYEQYF
v_call: TRBV5-6

cdr3_aa: CASSQVGADTQYF
v_call: TRBV3-1/TRBV3-2

cdr3_aa: CASSPRARVEETQYF
v_call: TRBV18

cdr3_aa: CASSPTSGVSYEQYF
v_call: TRBV7-9

cdr3_aa: CASGTGYPYEQYF
v_call: TRBV5-4

cdr3_aa: CASSFRQGPFSEQYF
v_call: TRBV19